The entry that follows covers one T cell receptor beta chain sequence. The source of the sample is a study of T cell changes during pregnancy in multiple sclerosis. TCRdb's copy holds only in-frame clones and misses some; the assay was immunoSEQ multiplex PCR. The sample has 70,000 or so clones, about nine tenths seen once. The J segment lost 6 bases and the V segment lost 2 bases, leaving 10 bases of the junction unmatched. This CDR3 has 16 residues. The germline CDR1 and CDR2 sequences are GTSNPN and SVGIG (reference sequence). The sequenced sample was peripheral blood, obtained in the third trimester of pregnancy. The chain uses TRBV30 and TRBJ1-5, with TRBD1 identical over 10 bases. This sequence was found in a female donor in good health, enrolled as a control in a pregnancy study. The CDR3 nucleotides are TGTGCCTGGAGTTCGGGACAGGGGCCCATGTCTCAGCCCCAGCATTTT. This encodes CAWSSGQGPMSQPQHF.